What follows are 11 T cell receptor beta chains derived from one specimen sequenced in a study of blood T cell repertoires in COVID-19. Measured with immunoSEQ multiplex PCR; TCRdb has only the in-frame clones, and not every one. The sample records about 150,000 clones, around 80% being singletons. The sample taken for sequencing was PBMCs or T cells enriched from blood (not recorded which). The source is a woman in her forties or fifties who had recovered from COVID-19.

The chain couples TRBV19 to TRBJ1-5; weak D call: TRBD1 (5 bases). Germline values: CDR1 LNHDA, CDR2 SQIVND (reference sequence). This CDR3 is built from 14 residues. V dropped 3 bases and J dropped 9 bases, with 15 bases sitting between them. CDR3: CASSMRGGSGPQHF. CDR3 DNA sequence: TGTGCCAGTAGTATGAGGGGAGGTTCGGGGCCCCAGCATTTT.

The V call is TRBV29-1, the J call TRBJ2-5; tentative D call: TRBD1 (5 bases). The length of the CDR3 is 13 residues. Trimming cost V 6 bases and J 1 base, with 12 bases left between them. Germline-derived CDR1 and CDR2 are SQVTM and ANQGSEA. The CDR3 nucleotides read TGCAGCGTGAGAAAGGGGCCCCAAGAGACCCAGTACTTC. This sequence encodes CSVRKGPQETQYF.

This clone appeared many times. The chain recombines TRBV4-2 with TRBJ1-6, with TRBD1 identical over 7 bases. Germline CDR1 and CDR2: LGHNA and YNFKEQ. V trimming: 1 base; J trimming: 7 bases; junction bases outside the gene matches: 4. The CDR3 spans 15 residues. The CDR3 region has the DNA TGTGCCAGCAGCCAAGTGACAGGGAGGAATTCACCCCTCCACTTT. The encoded protein is CASSQVTGRNSPLHF.

This sequence joins TRBV4-1 and TRBJ2-5; 8 bases fit TRBD2. The CDR3 spans 18 residues. Germline trimming cut 3 bases from V and 1 base from J; bases unmatched to any gene: 13. Germline V CDR1 and CDR2: MGHRA, YSYEKL. Here the CDR3 DNA reads TGCGCCAGCAGCCAGCAAAAAATCGGGACTAGGTTCCAAGAGACCCAGTACTTC. It translates to CASSQQKIGTRFQETQYF.

This clone was detected a few times. The V and J genes are TRBV6-5 and TRBJ2-5; D might be TRBD1 (5 bases). The germline V and J ends were trimmed by 8 bases and 0 bases, with 10 bases remaining between them. Germline CDR1 MNHEY, CDR2 SVGAGI. The CDR3 is 13 amino acids. CDR3 nucleotides: TGTGCCAGCGGAAGACAGAACCAAGAGACCCAGTACTTC. As protein: CASGRQNQETQYF.

V and J are TRBV2 and TRBJ1-2; a weak D match, TRBD1 (5 bases). CDR1 SNHLY and CDR2 FYNNEI come from the germline V gene. V shed 4 bases and J shed 4 bases, with 7 bases lying between them. The CDR3 spans 12 residues. In DNA, the CDR3 is TGTGCCAGCAGTGGACAGAGCTATGGCTACACCTTC. Translation gives CASSGQSYGYTF.

The chain is built from TRBV30 and TRBJ1-5; 7 positions agree with TRBD1. The V and J ends lost 1 base and 8 bases, in that order; junction bases with no gene match: 11. The CDR3 has 15 amino acids. CDR1 GTSNPN and CDR2 SVGIG come from the germline V gene (reference sequence). CDR3 DNA sequence: TGTGCCTGGAGTGAAGGGACAGCGGTGGATGAGCCCCAGCATTTT. It yields the protein CAWSEGTAVDEPQHF.

This clone has more than one count but fewer than ten. The V call is TRBV28, the J call TRBJ1-4; 10 bases align to TRBD1. Trimming at V came to 6 bases and at J to 10 bases, leaving 11 bases not matched to a gene. The CDR3 length is 15 residues. Germline loops: CDR1 MDHEN, CDR2 SYDVKM. Here the CDR3 reads CASSPGGQGIGKLFF. Written as DNA, the CDR3 is TGTGCCAGCAGCCCAGGGGGACAGGGGATTGGAAAACTGTTTTTT.

The sample holds a few counts of this clone. V usage is TRBV5-1 and J usage is TRBJ2-1; 8 bases map to TRBD1. The trim removed 0 bases at V and 0 bases at J, leaving 8 bases unmatched. The CDR3 spans 18 residues. Germline V CDR1 and CDR2: SGHRS, YFSETQ. The CDR3 loop is CASSLAGVGTGSYNEQFF. The CDR3 DNA reads TGCGCCAGCAGCTTGGCGGGCGTCGGGACAGGCTCCTACAATGAGCAGTTCTTC.

This chain joins TRBV9 and TRBJ1-3; weak D call: TRBD1 (5 bases). Germline CDR1 is SGDLS and CDR2 is YYNGEE. The CDR3 consists of 16 residues. Trimming removed 0 bases from V and 0 bases from J, with 10 bases in between. CDR3 sequence (DNA): TGTGCCAGCAGCGTAGAAACCGGACACTCTGGAAACACCATATATTTT. This translates into CASSVETGHSGNTIYF.

This chain uses TRBV2 with TRBJ1-1; 9 bases are shared with TRBD1. The CDR3 contains 12 residues. CDR1 is SNHLY and CDR2 is FYNNEI in the germline V gene. The V gene end was trimmed by 8 bases and the J gene end by 3 bases; junction bases not matched to a gene: 1. The DNA for the CDR3 is TGTGCCAGCTGGGACAGGGACACTGAAGCTTTCTTT. This codes for CASWDRDTEAFF.